This TCR beta chain comes out of a study of human T cells and chemical hapten exposure. Study overall: Reading of the patch tests, which applied 0.01% DPC to the upper back, occurred at 6 days.

V lost 7 bases and J 5 bases, leaving 8 bases between the germline ends. Looked up from germline, CDR1 is LGHDT and CDR2 is YNNKEL (reference sequence). The CDR3 extends over 12 amino acids. Unique molecular identifiers were affixed to discrete cDNA molecules within the library. Authors' methods: Samples contained a median of roughly 93,000 TCRs, with a range of roughly 23,224 to 700,000. In TCRdb, the RACE reads were re-called with MiXCR into one record per CDR3 protein. TCRdb, not the original authors, processed these V and J calls. The profile shows roughly 100,000 distinct CDR3 sequences, approximately 36% of them singletons. Specified time point: patch test 3, about 24 weeks after DPC sensitization. Treatment described: therapeutic diphenylcyclopropenone sensitization with weekly scalp DPC. General study points: Expanded TCRs created a significantly greater count of big CDR3 similarity clusters than controls did.

A remark on this clonotype: The target antigen is unknown.

This TCR was recovered from a man between 40 and 49 years old with alopecia areata. Some clones in this sample may be carry-over from other donors' samples. The V and J genes are TRBV3-1 and TRBJ2-2; D is unresolved. Sequencing used whole blood, obtained in connection with sensitization to the hapten diphenylcyclopropenone (DPC). The CDR3 nucleotides read TGTGCCAGCAATTCTCGGACCGGGGAGCTGTTTTTT. This translates into CASNSRTGELFF.